This T cell receptor (beta chain) was profiled in a study of siplizumab effects on memory and regulatory T cells (dated by TCRdb to between 2018 and 2021). General notes on the study: Across 7 to 9 responder-stimulator pairs, mixed lymphocyte reactions were run as pairs, roughly 1 with siplizumab at 0.95 to 1 ug/mL and roughly 1 without drug. The study examined how the anti-CD2 antibody siplizumab affects alloreactive T-cell subsets in allogeneic mixed lymphocyte reactions built from human PBMCs.

Libraries were built with the immunoSEQ multiplex PCR assay. About 10^5 TCR templates per sample were assayed by the deep sequencing platform. Genomic DNA extracted from sorted T cells was used for TCRbeta CDR3 sequencing. Per the original workflow: The R programming language was used for the clonal analysis of the TCRbeta CDR3 data. Alloreactive CD4+ and CD8+ clones were defined by comparing unstimulated samples with post-reaction CFSE-low samples. By matching sequences to the repertoires of sorted unstimulated Treg and non-Treg cells, each alloreactive CD4+ clone was assigned a regulatory or non-regulatory origin. The table comes from immuneACCESS by way of TCRdb, which keeps in-frame sequences with V and J called. Part of the clones is missing from these tables; in studies checked, under half for an unresolved V gene and the rest for unknown reasons. The V and J calls and clone size come from that table; D and trimming were worked out from the DNA. Recorded for this sample are nearly 20,000 clones; approximately 44% of them occurred a single time. 5.5% to 7% of the sample is held by the ten biggest clonotypes.

The CDR3 goes from the cysteine to the phenylalanine over 18 residues. Just CDR3 DNA is preserved here, 54 bases in frame from base 1. Remarks on this clone: Its specific antigen is unknown. No much larger clone exists at a distance of one base, and base qualities are not known.

Results and caveats for the whole study, not just this receptor: Roughly 75-97% of proliferating CD4+ or CD8+ clones could not be assigned a naive or memory phenotype. Because sequences below about 10^-5 frequency were poorly captured, only a minor fraction of alloreactive clones could be mapped to unstimulated subsets. No functional confirmation was obtained for the suppressive function of proliferating Tregs from siplizumab cultures. Of the alloreactive CD4+ clones that could be mapped, the Treg-derived share averaged about 67% with siplizumab compared with approximately 25% in control reactions. Compared with memory T cells, unstimulated naive T cells appeared more diverse, and naive cells seemed to make a substantial contribution to the alloresponse. The cumulative frequency of alloreactive sequences traceable to unstimulated CD4+ memory T cells was significantly reduced by siplizumab.

Cells in the mixed lymphocyte reaction were cultured together at 37 degrees C for five to seven days. Responder PBMCs were labelled with CFSE and stimulator PBMCs were labelled with Violet Dye, after which the responder and stimulator PBMCs were mixed at a 1:1 ratio. Sorted unstimulated T cells and proliferating T cells recovered from mixed lymphocyte reactions were subjected to TCRbeta CDR3 sequencing. Fresh whole blood from 9 to 11 HLA-typed healthy donors was used to isolate PBMCs. For TCR sequencing, responder T cells that had proliferated and were CFSE-low were FACS-sorted once the mixed lymphocyte reaction was over.

The TCR was taken from a human donor in good health; the cells came from an allogeneic mixed lymphocyte reaction. Some clones in this sample may be carry-over from other donors' samples. The chain uses TRBV21-1 and TRBJ1-2. TRBV21-1 is flagged as a pseudogene. The sample was CFSE-low (dividing) CD4+ T cells sorted from an allogeneic mixed lymphocyte reaction. The CDR3 amino acid sequence is: CASSKARDPTRYDYGYTF. Read as DNA, the sequence is TGTGCCAGCAGCAAAGCCCGGGACCCGACTAGGTACGACTATGGCTACACCTTC.